The 25 T cell receptor beta chains in this list originate from one sample, sequenced in a study of technical replicates of blood from a few donors. Repertoires were generated with immunoSEQ multiplex PCR, while TCRdb's copy carries only in-frame clones and drops some. This sample carries around 53,000 clones, around 90% of them seen once, and the ten largest clones take less than 5%. The specimen sequenced was PBMCs. These receptors all come from a human donor in good health. Some clones in this sample may be carry-over from other donors' samples.

This clone was found once. The chain joins TRBV4-3 to TRBJ2-4; TRBD1 aligns across 9 bases. CDR1 and CDR2 from the germline V gene are LGHNA and YSLEER. The CDR3 extends over 19 amino acids. The trim removed 1 base at V and 0 bases at J, leaving 10 bases unmatched. The CDR3: CASSQGTIGTGLAKNIQYF. The CDR3 bases are TGCGCCAGCAGCCAAGGCACCATCGGGACAGGGCTAGCCAAAAACATTCAGTACTTC.

The chain couples TRBV6-5 to TRBJ2-3; 13 positions match TRBD2. Germline CDR1 MNHEY, CDR2 SVGAGI. The CDR3 has 15 residues. J was trimmed by 6 bases and V by 7 bases; bases with no gene match: 7. The CDR3 region has the DNA TGTGCCAGCACTCGACTAGCGGGGGGCCGGGATACGCAGTATTTT. Its protein product is CASTRLAGGRDTQYF.

The chain uses TRBV7-9 and TRBJ2-7; perhaps TRBD2 as D (5 bases). Trimming took 5 bases from V and 1 from J, leaving 18 bases between them. CDR3 length equals 16 residues. The germline V gene encodes CDR1 SEHNR and CDR2 FQNEAQ (reference sequence). CDR3 sequence (DNA): TGTGCCAGCAGCACTAGTTGGACCCTAGAGTCCTACGAGCAGTACTTC. Translated: CASSTSWTLESYEQYF.

This clone was seen just once. This rearrangement joins TRBV5-8 to TRBJ2-2; 7 nucleotides align to TRBD2. Per the germline V gene, CDR1 is SGHTS and CDR2 is YDEGEE. J lost 5 bases, V lost 2 bases, and 9 bases had no gene match. CDR3 length equals 16 residues. The DNA for the CDR3 is TGTGCCAGCAGCTTTGAGGCGGGAGCGCGGACCGGGGAGCTGTTTTTT. As protein: CASSFEAGARTGELFF.

This chain connects TRBV4-2 to TRBJ1-2; D might be TRBD1 (6 bases). This CDR3 region has 16 residues. Trimming shortened V by 4 bases and J by 7 bases, and 22 bases separated the two germline ends. Germline values: CDR1 LGHNA, CDR2 YNFKEQ. The CDR3 spells CASSRGGGGPESGYTF. DNA of the CDR3: TGTGCCAGCAGCCGGGGTGGGGGCGGGCCGGAGAGTGGCTACACCTTC.

V usage is TRBV5-1 and J usage is TRBJ1-1; D is ambiguous. Per germline, CDR1 SGHRS and CDR2 YFSETQ. The V gene lost 0 bases and the J gene lost 0 bases, with 9 bases spanning the gap. The CDR3 contains 15 residues. The CDR3 DNA reads as TGCGCCAGCAGCTTGGATGGAGCAATGAACACTGAAGCTTTCTTT. This sequence encodes CASSLDGAMNTEAFF.

The chain recombines TRBV29-1 with TRBJ2-3; 10 bases agree with TRBD2. The CDR3 contains 16 residues. Germline values: CDR1 SQVTM, CDR2 ANQGSEA. V was pared by 3 bases and J by 2 bases, with 8 bases of the junction left unmatched. The CDR3 DNA reads as TGCAGCGTTGATGATGCCCTAGCGGGAGTCACAGATACGCAGTATTTT. Its translation is CSVDDALAGVTDTQYF.

The V gene is TRBV19, the J gene TRBJ1-1, with 8 bases that match TRBD1. This CDR3 contains 15 residues. CDR1 is LNHDA, CDR2 SQIVND, per germline (reference sequence). The trim removed 9 bases at V and 11 bases at J, leaving 20 bases unmatched. Here the CDR3 reads CASLSDRAKPLRAFF. In nucleotides, the CDR3 is TGTGCCAGCCTATCGGACAGGGCCAAACCCTTGAGGGCTTTCTTT.

The V and J genes are TRBV18 and TRBJ1-5, with a tentative D call TRBD1 (5 bases). CDR3 size: 15 residues. CDR1 is KGHSH and CDR2 is LQKENI in the germline V gene. V lost 2 bases to trimming and J lost 1 base, with 9 bases between them. CDR3 coding DNA: TGTGCCAGCTCACCAGGATCAGGGAGCAATCAGCCCCAGCATTTT. Translating it yields CASSPGSGSNQPQHF.

This clone has a single count. The rearrangement joins TRBV4-1 to TRBJ2-1, with D tentatively TRBD1 (6 bases). Germline loops: CDR1 MGHRA, CDR2 YSYEKL. The CDR3 is 15 residues long. V was trimmed by 0 bases and J by 1 base, leaving 7 bases between them. Written as DNA, the CDR3 is TGCGCCAGCAGCCAAGACAGGGGATCCTACAATGAGCAGTTCTTC. Its protein product is CASSQDRGSYNEQFF.

This clone was detected once. The rearrangement uses TRBV7-3 and TRBJ2-2, with D uncertain. The CDR3 consists of 14 residues. The V gene lost 5 bases and the J gene lost 4 bases, with 11 bases spanning the gap. The germline CDR1 and CDR2 sequences are SGHTA and FQGTGA. The CDR3 loop reads CASSPVPITGELFF. For the CDR3, the DNA is TGTGCCAGCAGCCCAGTTCCGATCACCGGGGAGCTGTTTTTT.

This chain uses TRBV4-3 with TRBJ2-3; D is perhaps TRBD1 (6 bases). V was trimmed by 3 bases and J by 6 bases, leaving 16 bases between them. Per the germline V gene, CDR1 is LGHNA and CDR2 is YSLEER. The CDR3 loop spans 15 amino acids. This chain's CDR3 is CASSQLQGRGDTQYF. In DNA form, the CDR3 reads TGCGCCAGCAGCCAGCTACAGGGTAGGGGGGATACGCAGTATTTT.

The genes are TRBV7-2 and TRBJ2-3; 7 bases fit TRBD2. CDR3 length: 12 residues. Per germline, CDR1 SGHTA and CDR2 FQGNSA. Trimming removed 5 bases from V and 5 bases from J; junction bases left unmatched: 1. DNA of the CDR3: TGTGCCAGCAGCCGCGGGGGAGATACGCAGTATTTT. Its protein product is CASSRGGDTQYF.

The chain combines TRBV5-8 with TRBJ1-2; 7 bases are a match to TRBD1. V was pared by 3 bases and J by 5 bases, with 10 bases of the junction left unmatched. The V gene's germline CDR1 is SGHTS and CDR2 YDEGEE. The CDR3 extends over 15 amino acids. The CDR3 DNA is TGTGCCAGCAGCTATCAGGGGGGACGGAGTTATGGCTACACCTTC. It is translated as CASSYQGGRSYGYTF.

V usage is TRBV20-1 and J usage is TRBJ2-1; D is uncertain. Germline lookup yields CDR1 DFQATT and CDR2 SNEGSKA (reference sequence). This CDR3 contains 11 residues. With 4 bases removed from V and 7 bases from J, the gap between germline ends came to 8 bases. DNA of the CDR3: TGCAGTGCTACCAAGAGGAATGAGCAGTTCTTC. Translating gives CSATKRNEQFF.

The chain carries TRBV7-8 and TRBJ2-5; perhaps TRBD1 as D (5 bases). V lost 8 bases and J 3 bases, leaving 7 bases between the germline ends. Germline assignment: CDR1 SGHVS and CDR2 FQNEAQ. This CDR3 comprises 11 residues. The DNA of the CDR3 is TGTGCCAGCGGCAGGGAAGAGACCCAGTACTTC. This codes for CASGREETQYF.

The chain carries TRBV7-7 and TRBJ2-1; 10 nucleotides agree with TRBD2. Trimming took 5 bases from V and 6 from J; bases not matched to a gene: 7. CDR3 size: 15 residues. CDR1 SSHAT and CDR2 FNYEAQ come from the germline V gene (reference sequence). CDR3: CASSLSGRAPNEQFF. CDR3 bases: TGTGCCAGCAGCCTGAGCGGGAGGGCCCCCAATGAGCAGTTCTTC.

This chain links TRBV19 with TRBJ2-2; no firm D call. This CDR3 is 12 amino acids long. V was cut by 3 bases and J by 9 bases, with 8 bases left in between. Germline CDR1 reads LNHDA; CDR2 reads SQIVND (reference sequence). CDR3 protein: CASSIGGRELFF. In DNA, the CDR3 is TGTGCCAGTAGTATTGGTGGGCGGGAGCTGTTTTTT.

This rearrangement joins TRBV5-6 to TRBJ1-5; a weak D match, TRBD1 (5 bases). V shed 4 bases and J shed 7 bases, with 15 bases lying between them. The V gene's germline CDR1 is SGHDT and CDR2 YYEEEE. The CDR3 contains 14 residues. CDR3 in DNA: TGTGCCAGCAGCATCGGGCAGGGAGGCCAGCCCCAGCATTTT. Residues: CASSIGQGGQPQHF.

The rearrangement joins TRBV7-9 to TRBJ1-6, with D possibly matching TRBD1 (5 bases). V was shortened by 9 bases and J by 5 bases, with 17 bases between the two germline ends. The CDR3 spans 15 residues. CDR1 is SEHNR and CDR2 is FQNEAQ in the germline V gene (reference sequence). The CDR3: CASREGPNNNSPLHF. The CDR3 coding sequence is TGTGCCAGTCGGGAGGGGCCTAATAATAATTCACCCCTCCACTTT.

This chain uses TRBV19 with TRBJ2-7; D ambiguous. V was pared by 2 bases and J by 0 bases, with 5 bases between. Germline V gene data show CDR1 as LNHDA and CDR2 as SQIVND (reference sequence). The CDR3 sequence is 13 residues long. This CDR3 is CASSISSSYEQYF. Written as DNA, the CDR3 is TGTGCCAGTAGTATATCGAGCTCCTACGAGCAGTACTTC.

V and J are TRBV19 and TRBJ2-5, with D perhaps matching TRBD2 (6 bases). Per the germline V gene, CDR1 is LNHDA and CDR2 is SQIVND (reference sequence). Between the trimmed V and J ends, which lost 10 bases and 2 bases, there was a span of 20 bases. This CDR3 comprises 15 residues. CDR3 DNA: TGTGCCACCCTACCCCGTAACGGACTACAAGAGACCCAGTACTTC. Translation gives CATLPRNGLQETQYF.

The V call is TRBV7-2, the J call TRBJ2-3; D is possibly TRBD1 (5 bases). The CDR3 sequence is 18 residues long. CDR1 and CDR2 (germline): SGHTA, FQGNSA. Deletions cut 8 bases from V and 0 bases from J, with 24 bases between. In nucleotides, the CDR3 is TGTGCCAGCGGCGAACAGGCCGGGTGGGGCCCCAGCACAGATACGCAGTATTTT. It codes for CASGEQAGWGPSTDTQYF.

The rearrangement joins TRBV27 to TRBJ2-5; 10 nucleotides align to TRBD1. Germline loops: CDR1 MNHEY, CDR2 SMNVEV (reference sequence). CDR3 length: 16 residues. V lost 2 bases and J lost 1; bases outside the gene matches: 4. CDR3 bases: TGTGCCAGCAGTTTAAGGGGGACAGGGGTCCAAGAGACCCAGTACTTC. It specifies CASSLRGTGVQETQYF.

The rearrangement uses TRBV30 and TRBJ1-3, with D hard to call. The V end lost 2 bases, the J end lost 4 bases, and 6 bases lay between the germline ends. Germline CDR1 and CDR2: GTSNPN and SVGIG (reference sequence). The CDR3 runs 12 residues. DNA for the CDR3: TGTGCCTGGAGTATAGAGGGAAACACCATATATTTT. This translates into CAWSIEGNTIYF.